Sequencing of this T cell receptor beta chain was carried out in a study of shared clonotypes between healthy human individuals. Sequencing used immunoSEQ multiplex PCR; TCRdb keeps in-frame clones, though not all of them. The sample gives 2 million to 2.5 million clones, 85% to 95% of which show up once; 0.3% to 0.45% is in the top ten. V lost 8 bases to trimming and J lost 0 bases, with 13 bases between them. This CDR3 is 13 amino acids long. CDR1 and CDR2 (germline): SQVTM, ANQGSEA. The sequenced sample consisted of naive CD4+ T cells from PBMCs. Subset specified: CD45RA+ positively selected. This receptor was identified in a man aged 18 to 29 in good health. Some clones in this sample may be carry-over from other donors' samples. The genes are TRBV29-1 and TRBJ1-1, with D possibly TRBD1 on 6 matching bases. CDR3 DNA: TGCAGCTCAAACCGGGACATGAACACTGAAGCTTTCTTT. This translates into CSSNRDMNTEAFF.